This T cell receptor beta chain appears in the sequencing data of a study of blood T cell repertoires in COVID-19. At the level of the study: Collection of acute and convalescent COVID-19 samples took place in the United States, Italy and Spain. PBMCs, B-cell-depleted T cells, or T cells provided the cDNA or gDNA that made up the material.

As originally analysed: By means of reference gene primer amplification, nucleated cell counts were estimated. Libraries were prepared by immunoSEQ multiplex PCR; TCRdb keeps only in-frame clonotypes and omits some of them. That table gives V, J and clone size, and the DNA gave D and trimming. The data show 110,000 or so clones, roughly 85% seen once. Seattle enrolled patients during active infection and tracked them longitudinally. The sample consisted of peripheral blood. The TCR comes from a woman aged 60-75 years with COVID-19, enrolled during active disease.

CDR3 DNA sequence: TGTGCCAGCAGTCCGTCCCGGGGATACGAGCAGTACTTC. Its protein product is CASSPSRGYEQYF. The chain carries TRBV6-2 or TRBV6-3 and TRBJ2-7; tentative D call: TRBD2 (5 bases). Trimming took off 5 bases at V and 4 bases at J, with 12 bases between the two ends. This CDR3 contains 13 residues. The germline gives CDR1 MNHEY, CDR2 SVGEGT.